This TCR beta chain was identified in a study of T cell responses to AZD1222 COVID-19 vaccine. Study details: Both about-4-week and about-12-week second-dose recipients were combined.

Clones were sequenced by immunoSEQ multiplex PCR, and TCRdb holds only the in-frame ones, with some missing. The sample yields about 130,000 clones, 87% seen once. Details on this clone: Its antigen is currently unknown.

Trimming removed 2 bases at V and 1 base at J, with 3 bases between. The CDR3 has 12 amino acids. Study-wide results and limits: The sample set comprised mostly white British donors with more females, and clonal diversity was possibly underestimated. Spike-specific TCR breadth and depth were elevated following two AZD1222 doses. A reported finding is that nearly half of spike-specific TCRs target unmutated variant regions.

The sequence came from an adult in good health. This rearrangement joins TRBV12-3 or TRBV12-4 to TRBJ2-7; D uncertain. This material consisted of peripheral blood, taken on day 0 of AZD1222 vaccination. The CDR3 coding sequence is TGTGCCAGCAGTTTAATATCCTACGAGCAGTACTTC. It codes for CASSLISYEQYF.